This T cell receptor beta chain appears in the sequencing data of a study of shared clonotypes between healthy human individuals. V shed 5 bases and J 6 bases; nucleotides not matched to a gene: 12. This CDR3 is 16 amino acids long. The V gene's germline CDR1 is SGHAT and CDR2 FQNNGV. Each subset's genomic DNA was shared equally among a number of immunoSEQ plates. Using immunoSEQ multiplex PCR, the repertoire was profiled, and TCRdb retains in-frame clones only, with some absent. The sample shows a few hundred thousand clones, 79% of them seen only once. Every donor, a Caucasian adult, lived in Nashville, Tennessee.

The origin of this receptor is a woman in her thirties or forties in good health. Some clones in this sample may be carry-over from other donors' samples. The sample was PBMCs. The gene calls are TRBV11-2 and TRBJ1-4; the match to TRBD1 covers 7 bases. In nucleotides, the CDR3 is TGTGCCAGCAGCCCAACGACAGGGACGGGCGATGAAAAACTGTTTTTT. This translates into CASSPTTGTGDEKLFF.